These T cell receptor beta chains were read from a single sample in a study of blood T cell repertoires in COVID-19. Method: immunoSEQ multiplex PCR; TCRdb's copy keeps in-frame clones and lacks some. The data hold 400,000 to 550,000 clones, with 75% to 90% observed a single time. The sequenced sample was peripheral blood. These receptors were collected from a woman aged 25 to 39 with acute or convalescent COVID-19. The CDR3 runs from the conserved cysteine through the conserved F or W. Only some rows state a clone size, as once, few, many or a class for expanded clones.

CASSPQGASSYEQYF	TRBV18	TRBJ2-7	15	.
CASSEDPGYTEAFF	TRBV2	TRBJ1-1	14	.
CASSHGRDGYTF	TRBV7-3	TRBJ1-2	12	.
CAWSKTGSKLNTEAFF	TRBV30	TRBJ1-1	16	.
CASSEGTENQPQHF	TRBV5-5	TRBJ1-5	14	once
CASRGQGTDTQYF	TRBV2	TRBJ2-3	13	once
CASSPDWEQYF	TRBV10-3	TRBJ2-7	11	once
CASSRRATGESEAFF	TRBV2	TRBJ1-1	15	.
CASTAVAGGVTDTQYF	TRBV2	TRBJ2-3	16	.
CASSFRDRDGYTF	TRBV11-1	TRBJ1-2	13	.
CASSGLGRETSYEQYF	TRBV2	TRBJ2-7	16	.
CASSLDQLSSYNSPLHF	TRBV5-8	TRBJ1-6	17	.
CASRPNSGAGELFF	TRBV7-9	TRBJ2-2	14	.
CSASRSVTEAFF	TRBV20-1	TRBJ1-1	12	.
CASSPSQGAAFGANVLTF	TRBV28	TRBJ2-6	18	.
CASSPTGGGGVYEQYF	TRBV5-1	TRBJ2-7	16	.
CASSLFGGGADEQFF	TRBV7-6	TRBJ2-1	15	.
CASSPNRASNYGYTF	TRBV2	TRBJ1-2	15	.
CAWSPPGQGLPEAFF	TRBV30	TRBJ1-1	15	.
CASSLRGLAGAGGEQYF	TRBV5-4	TRBJ2-7	17	.
CASRREIQETQYF	TRBV2	TRBJ2-5	13	.
CASSWEGISGGYTF	TRBV5-1	TRBJ1-2	14	.
CASSLGGTGGKNEQFF	TRBV5-1	TRBJ2-1	16	.
CASSVMGEGDQPQHF	TRBV25-1	TRBJ1-5	15	.
CASSSGGHGGNTIYF	TRBV5-1	TRBJ1-3	15	.
CSTKMGRVAFF	TRBV20-1	TRBJ1-1	11	.
CASSLNQGVGGNTIYF	TRBV7-6	TRBJ1-3	16	.
CASSRYYYEQYF	TRBV6-5	TRBJ2-7	12	.
CASRRETEAFF	TRBV5-6	TRBJ1-1	11	few
CASSEGQLEQYF	TRBV5-1	TRBJ2-7	12	.
CASSLDRGDGKLFF	TRBV5-1	TRBJ1-4	14	once
CAWMVKRNNSPLHF	TRBV30	TRBJ1-6	14	.
CASSISTHRGSGANVLTF	TRBV19	TRBJ2-6	18	.
CASSLPGSGYEQYF	TRBV7-2	TRBJ2-7	14	.
CASSRTGDSPLHF	TRBV3-1/TRBV3-2	TRBJ1-6	13	once
CASSQDFSRGSPLHF	TRBV3-1/TRBV3-2	TRBJ1-6	15	.
CASSQKRQETQYF	TRBV18	TRBJ2-5	13	once
CSVSVLTSTDTQYF	TRBV29-1	TRBJ2-3	14	.
CASQRDRGLLRPNEKLFF	TRBV28	TRBJ1-4	18	.
CASSPSGQAGGEKLFF	TRBV13	TRBJ1-4	16	.
CASKPTQANTGELFF	TRBV7-9	TRBJ2-2	15	.
CASSPRTSGGDEQFF	TRBV9	TRBJ2-1	15	once